This T cell receptor beta chain was sequenced in a study of shared clonotypes between healthy human individuals. Study context: Three plates were used per donor for CD4 naive, three for CD4 memory, two for CD8 naive and one for CD8 memory.

About this clone itself: Its antigen is not known. The same CDR3 arises from other DNA sequences in this sample as well.

Produced via immunoSEQ multiplex PCR; TCRdb's table is partial and in-frame only. Here the sample spans approximately 980,000 clones, about three quarters being singletons. The CDR3 extends over 15 amino acids. Germline CDR1 and CDR2: MDHEN and SYDVKM. V lost 6 bases, J lost 2 bases, and 3 bases stayed unmatched. The study's findings and limits: It was anticipated that sequencing depth would influence how many clonotypes donors shared. Specimens sampled were limited to blood, with tissue repertoires likely differing.

Sequencing was performed on memory CD4+ T cells sorted from blood. Noted subset: CD45RA-negative fraction. The TCR comes from a young man in good health. The chain is built from TRBV28 and TRBJ2-5, with 13 positions matching TRBD2. Here the CDR3 DNA reads TGTGCCAGCAGCCTGACTAGCGGGGGGCAAGAGACCCAGTACTTC. It translates to CASSLTSGGQETQYF.